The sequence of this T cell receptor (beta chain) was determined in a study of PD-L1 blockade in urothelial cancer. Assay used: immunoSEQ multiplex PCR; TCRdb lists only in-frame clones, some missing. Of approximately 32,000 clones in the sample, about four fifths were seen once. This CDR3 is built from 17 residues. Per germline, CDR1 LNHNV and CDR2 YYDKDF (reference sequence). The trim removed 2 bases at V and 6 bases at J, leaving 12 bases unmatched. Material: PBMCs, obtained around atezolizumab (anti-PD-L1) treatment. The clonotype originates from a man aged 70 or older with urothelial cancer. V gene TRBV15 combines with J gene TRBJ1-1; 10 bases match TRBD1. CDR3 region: CATSRIGATGGGSEAFF. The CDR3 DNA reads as TGTGCCACCAGCAGAATAGGAGCGACAGGGGGCGGATCTGAAGCTTTCTTT.